Listed below are T cell receptor beta chains from one sample, sequenced in a study of blood T cell repertoires in COVID-19. Libraries were prepared by immunoSEQ multiplex PCR; TCRdb keeps only in-frame clonotypes and omits some of them. The sample lists approximately 120,000 clones; roughly 92% were seen once. The sequencing input was peripheral blood. The receptor source for this set is a man aged 50 to 60 with COVID-19, enrolled during active disease. Each CDR3 is given with its conserved first and last residue. A D gene is named only where the DNA matches it firmly. The size entry is marked missing in some rows and otherwise reads once, few, many or a size class.

v_gene: TRBV2
j_gene: TRBJ1-6
d_gene: TRBD1
abundance: NA
CDR3aa: CASAAQGVGSPLHF
CDR3nt: TGTGCCAGCGCGGCCCAGGGGGTAGGCTCACCCCTCCACTTT

v_gene: TRBV6-2/TRBV6-3
j_gene: TRBJ2-7
d_gene: NA
abundance: NA
CDR3aa: CASSFAHIPGEQYF
CDR3nt: TGTGCCAGCAGTTTCGCGCATATTCCGGGTGAGCAGTACTTC

v_gene: TRBV9
j_gene: TRBJ1-2
d_gene: TRBD1
abundance: NA
CDR3aa: CASSQGAGGYTF
CDR3nt: TGTGCCAGCAGCCAGGGGGCCGGTGGCTACACCTTC

v_gene: TRBV3-1/TRBV3-2
j_gene: TRBJ1-2
d_gene: NA
abundance: NA
CDR3aa: CASSQGTGYYGYTF
CDR3nt: TGTGCCAGCAGCCAAGGGACGGGGTACTATGGCTACACCTTC

v_gene: TRBV28
j_gene: TRBJ1-2
d_gene: NA
abundance: NA
CDR3aa: CASSLGRSDGYTF
CDR3nt: TGTGCCAGCAGTTTAGGTAGGAGTGATGGCTACACCTTC

v_gene: TRBV2
j_gene: TRBJ2-5
d_gene: TRBD1
abundance: NA
CDR3aa: CASSEQGANQETQYF
CDR3nt: TGTGCCAGCAGTGAACAGGGGGCTAACCAAGAGACCCAGTACTTC

v_gene: TRBV28
j_gene: TRBJ1-6
d_gene: NA
abundance: NA
CDR3aa: CASSPPGRGALIRALHF
CDR3nt: TGTGCCAGCAGTCCACCCGGGAGGGGCGCCCTGATTCGGGCCCTCCACTTT

v_gene: TRBV9
j_gene: TRBJ1-1
d_gene: NA
abundance: NA
CDR3aa: CASSVAGGGMNTEAFF
CDR3nt: TGTGCCAGCAGCGTTGCGGGTGGTGGGATGAACACTGAAGCTTTCTTT

v_gene: TRBV6-5
j_gene: TRBJ1-3
d_gene: TRBD1
abundance: NA
CDR3aa: CASRTGISGNTIYF
CDR3nt: TGTGCCAGCAGGACAGGGATCTCTGGAAACACCATATATTTT

v_gene: TRBV9
j_gene: TRBJ2-5
d_gene: NA
abundance: NA
CDR3aa: CASSGAVFQETQYF
CDR3nt: TGTGCCAGCAGCGGGGCCGTTTTTCAAGAGACCCAGTACTTC

v_gene: TRBV2
j_gene: TRBJ1-1
d_gene: NA
abundance: NA
CDR3aa: CASSRDWGTEAFF
CDR3nt: TGTGCCAGCAGTCGGGACTGGGGCACTGAAGCTTTCTTT

v_gene: TRBV5-1
j_gene: TRBJ1-6
d_gene: TRBD1
abundance: NA
CDR3aa: CASRPDRGNSPLHF
CDR3nt: TGCGCCAGCAGACCGGACAGGGGCAATTCACCCCTCCACTTT

v_gene: TRBV15
j_gene: TRBJ2-5
d_gene: TRBD2
abundance: NA
CDR3aa: CATSRTRLAGGEETQYF
CDR3nt: TGTGCCACCAGCAGAACACGACTAGCGGGAGGGGAAGAGACCCAGTACTTC

v_gene: TRBV27
j_gene: TRBJ1-2
d_gene: NA
abundance: few
CDR3aa: CASKGSGGYTF
CDR3nt: TGTGCCAGCAAGGGGTCTGGTGGCTACACCTTC

v_gene: TRBV9
j_gene: TRBJ2-2
d_gene: TRBD1
abundance: NA
CDR3aa: CASSVEGARNTGELFF
CDR3nt: TGTGCCAGCAGCGTAGAGGGGGCGCGAAACACCGGGGAGCTGTTTTTT

v_gene: TRBV7-2
j_gene: TRBJ2-3
d_gene: TRBD2
abundance: NA
CDR3aa: CASGAGAADTQYF
CDR3nt: TGTGCCAGCGGGGCGGGAGCGGCAGATACGCAGTATTTT

v_gene: TRBV6-2/TRBV6-3
j_gene: TRBJ2-1
d_gene: NA
abundance: NA
CDR3aa: CASSYGGLYNEQFF
CDR3nt: TGTGCCAGCAGTTACGGGGGCCTGTACAATGAGCAGTTCTTC

v_gene: TRBV4-2
j_gene: TRBJ2-3
d_gene: TRBD1
abundance: once
CDR3aa: CASSQHEGQGSADTQYF
CDR3nt: TGTGCCAGCAGCCAGCACGAGGGACAGGGTAGCGCAGATACGCAGTATTTT

v_gene: TRBV5-1
j_gene: TRBJ2-7
d_gene: NA
abundance: NA
CDR3aa: CASSPEAALGEQYF
CDR3nt: TGCGCCAGCAGCCCCGAGGCGGCTCTGGGCGAGCAGTACTTC

v_gene: TRBV28
j_gene: TRBJ1-1
d_gene: NA
abundance: NA
CDR3aa: CASTFVPGTKNTEAFF
CDR3nt: TGTGCCAGCACCTTTGTCCCCGGGACAAAGAACACTGAAGCTTTCTTT

v_gene: TRBV5-1
j_gene: TRBJ1-4
d_gene: NA
abundance: NA
CDR3aa: CASSPNGGGYEKLFF
CDR3nt: TGCGCCAGCAGTCCAAACGGCGGGGGGTATGAAAAACTGTTTTTT

v_gene: TRBV7-9
j_gene: TRBJ1-1
d_gene: NA
abundance: NA
CDR3aa: CASSSTVNTEAFF
CDR3nt: TGTGCCAGCAGCTCGACAGTGAACACTGAAGCTTTCTTT

v_gene: TRBV7-9
j_gene: TRBJ2-7
d_gene: TRBD2
abundance: few
CDR3aa: CASSFGLAGSRLSYEQYF
CDR3nt: TGTGCCAGCAGCTTCGGACTAGCGGGATCCCGCCTCTCCTACGAGCAGTACTTC

v_gene: TRBV10-3
j_gene: TRBJ1-1
d_gene: TRBD1
abundance: NA
CDR3aa: CAISESDRGNTEAFF
CDR3nt: TGTGCCATCAGTGAGTCCGACAGGGGGAACACTGAAGCTTTCTTT

v_gene: TRBV18
j_gene: TRBJ2-1
d_gene: TRBD2
abundance: NA
CDR3aa: CASSGTSGSMSEQFF
CDR3nt: TGTGCCAGCTCAGGGACTAGCGGGAGCATGAGTGAGCAGTTCTTC

v_gene: TRBV5-4
j_gene: TRBJ2-2
d_gene: TRBD1
abundance: NA
CDR3aa: CASSLGQGNTGELFF
CDR3nt: TGTGCCAGCAGCTTGGGACAGGGGAACACCGGGGAGCTGTTTTTT

v_gene: TRBV27
j_gene: TRBJ2-5
d_gene: TRBD2
abundance: NA
CDR3aa: CASSFLAGSRETQYF
CDR3nt: TGTGCCAGCAGTTTCCTAGCGGGCAGCAGGGAGACCCAGTACTTC

v_gene: TRBV28
j_gene: TRBJ2-3
d_gene: NA
abundance: NA
CDR3aa: CASSSRLVITDTQYF
CDR3nt: TGTGCCAGCAGTTCCCGACTAGTTATCACAGATACGCAGTATTTT

v_gene: TRBV5-1
j_gene: TRBJ1-4
d_gene: NA
abundance: NA
CDR3aa: CASSLGVQDREKLFF
CDR3nt: TGCGCCAGCAGCTTGGGGGTGCAGGATAGAGAAAAACTGTTTTTT

v_gene: TRBV4-1
j_gene: TRBJ2-1
d_gene: NA
abundance: NA
CDR3aa: CASSQEGLGNLNEQFF
CDR3nt: TGCGCCAGCAGCCAAGAGGGACTGGGGAATCTCAATGAGCAGTTCTTC